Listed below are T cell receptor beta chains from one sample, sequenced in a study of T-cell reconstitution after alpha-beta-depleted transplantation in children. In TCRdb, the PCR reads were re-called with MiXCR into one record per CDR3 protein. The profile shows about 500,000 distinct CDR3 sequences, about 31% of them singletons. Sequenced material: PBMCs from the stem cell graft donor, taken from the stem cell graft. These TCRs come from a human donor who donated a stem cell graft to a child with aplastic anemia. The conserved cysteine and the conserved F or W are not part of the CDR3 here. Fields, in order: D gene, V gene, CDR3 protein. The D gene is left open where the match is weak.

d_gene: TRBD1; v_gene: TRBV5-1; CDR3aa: ASSGTSHRGTEAF
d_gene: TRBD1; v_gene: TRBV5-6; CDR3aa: ASSFRGLGQETQY
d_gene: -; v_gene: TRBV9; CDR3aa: ASSGQGTYSPLH
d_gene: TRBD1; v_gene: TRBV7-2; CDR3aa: ASSLAGQLEAYEQY
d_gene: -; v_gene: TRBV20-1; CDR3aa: SAIEAHGLETQY
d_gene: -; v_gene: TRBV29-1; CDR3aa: SVEDSGWQETQY
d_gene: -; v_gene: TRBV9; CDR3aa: ASSAGPGKF
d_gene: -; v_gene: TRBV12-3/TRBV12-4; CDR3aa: ASNAGAPETQY
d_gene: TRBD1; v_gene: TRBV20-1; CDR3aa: SARSGQGGLLEQY
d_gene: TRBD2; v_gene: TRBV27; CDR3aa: ASSWTSGSTDTDTQY
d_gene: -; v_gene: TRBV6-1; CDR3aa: ASNTLTGLGYGYT